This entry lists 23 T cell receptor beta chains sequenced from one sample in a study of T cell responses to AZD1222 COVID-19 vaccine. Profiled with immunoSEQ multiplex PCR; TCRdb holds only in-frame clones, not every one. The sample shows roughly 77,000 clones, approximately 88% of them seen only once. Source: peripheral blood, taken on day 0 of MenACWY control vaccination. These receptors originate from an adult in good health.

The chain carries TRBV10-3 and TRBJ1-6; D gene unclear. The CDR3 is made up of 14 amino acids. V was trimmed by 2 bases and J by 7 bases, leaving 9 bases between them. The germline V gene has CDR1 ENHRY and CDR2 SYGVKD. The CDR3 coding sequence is TGTGCCATCAGTGAGGATAACATAAATTCACCCCTCCACTTT. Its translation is CAISEDNINSPLHF.

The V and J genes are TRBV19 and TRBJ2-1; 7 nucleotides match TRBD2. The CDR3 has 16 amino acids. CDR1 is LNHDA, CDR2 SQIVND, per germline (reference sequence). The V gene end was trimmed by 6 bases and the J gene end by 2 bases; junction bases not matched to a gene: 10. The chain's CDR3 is CASSRLGGVAYNEQFF. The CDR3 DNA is TGTGCCAGTAGCCGTCTTGGGGGGGTCGCCTACAATGAGCAGTTCTTC.

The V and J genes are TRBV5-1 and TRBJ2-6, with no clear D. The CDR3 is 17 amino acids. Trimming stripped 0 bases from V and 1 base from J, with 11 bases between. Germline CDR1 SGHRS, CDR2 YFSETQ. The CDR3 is CASSLAGPASGANVLTF. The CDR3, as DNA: TGCGCCAGCAGCTTGGCGGGCCCGGCGTCTGGGGCCAACGTCCTGACTTTC.

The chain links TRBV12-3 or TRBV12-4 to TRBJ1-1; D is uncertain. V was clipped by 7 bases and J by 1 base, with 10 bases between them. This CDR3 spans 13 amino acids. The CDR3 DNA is TGTGCCAGCACCTCCGGGAGGAACACTGAAGCTTTCTTT. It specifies CASTSGRNTEAFF.

CDR3 loop: CASSPPNRANTEAFF. The CDR3 DNA follows: TGTGCCAGCTCACCACCTAACAGGGCGAACACTGAAGCTTTCTTT. This chain connects TRBV18 to TRBJ1-1, with a weak D call TRBD1 (6 bases). CDR3 length equals 15 residues. Trimming took off 0 bases at V and 1 base at J, with 9 bases between the two ends. The germline CDR1 and CDR2 sequences are KGHSH and LQKENI.

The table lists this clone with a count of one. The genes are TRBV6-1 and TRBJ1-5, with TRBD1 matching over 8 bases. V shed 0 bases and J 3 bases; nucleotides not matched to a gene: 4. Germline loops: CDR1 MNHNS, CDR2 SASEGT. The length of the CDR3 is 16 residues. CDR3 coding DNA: TGTGCCAGCAGTGAAGCCAGGGGGCAGAACAATCAGCCCCAGCATTTT. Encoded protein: CASSEARGQNNQPQHF.

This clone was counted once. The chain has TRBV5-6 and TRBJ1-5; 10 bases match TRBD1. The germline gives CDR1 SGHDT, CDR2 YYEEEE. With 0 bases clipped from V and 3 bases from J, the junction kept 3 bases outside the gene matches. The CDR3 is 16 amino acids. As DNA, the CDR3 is TGTGCCAGCAGCTTGGGGGACAGGGGTTACAATCAGCCCCAGCATTTT. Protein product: CASSLGDRGYNQPQHF.

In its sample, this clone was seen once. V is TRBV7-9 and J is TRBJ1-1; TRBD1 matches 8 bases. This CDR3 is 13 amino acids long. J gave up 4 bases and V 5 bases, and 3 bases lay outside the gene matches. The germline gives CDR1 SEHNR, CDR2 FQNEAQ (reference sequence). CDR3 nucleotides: TGTGCCAGCAGCATACAGGGGGTCACTGAAGCTTTCTTT. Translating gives CASSIQGVTEAFF.

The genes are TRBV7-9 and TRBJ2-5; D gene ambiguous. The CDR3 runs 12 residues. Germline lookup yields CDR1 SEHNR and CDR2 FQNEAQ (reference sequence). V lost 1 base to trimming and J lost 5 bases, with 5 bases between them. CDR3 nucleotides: TGTGCCAGCAGCTTAGTGGTGGAGACCCAGTACTTC. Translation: CASSLVVETQYF.

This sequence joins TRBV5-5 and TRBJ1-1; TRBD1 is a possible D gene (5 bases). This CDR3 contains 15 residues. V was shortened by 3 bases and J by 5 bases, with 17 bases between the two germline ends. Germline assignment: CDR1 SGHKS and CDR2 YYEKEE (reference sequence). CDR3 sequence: CASSSGTSTGTEAFF. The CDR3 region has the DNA TGTGCCAGCAGCTCTGGGACCTCAACGGGGACTGAAGCTTTCTTT.

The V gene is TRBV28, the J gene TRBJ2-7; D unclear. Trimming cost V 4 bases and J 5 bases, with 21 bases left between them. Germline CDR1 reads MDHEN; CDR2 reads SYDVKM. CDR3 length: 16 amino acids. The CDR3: CASSSPVVRFLDEQYF. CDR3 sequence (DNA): TGTGCCAGCAGTTCCCCGGTCGTGAGGTTCCTTGACGAGCAGTACTTC. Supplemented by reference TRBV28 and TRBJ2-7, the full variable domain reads DVKVTQSSRYLVKRTGEKVFLECVQDMDHENMFWYRQDPGLGLRLIYFSYDVKMKEKGDIPEGYSVSREKKERFSLILESASTNQTSMYLCASSSPVVRFLDEQYFGPGTRLTVT.

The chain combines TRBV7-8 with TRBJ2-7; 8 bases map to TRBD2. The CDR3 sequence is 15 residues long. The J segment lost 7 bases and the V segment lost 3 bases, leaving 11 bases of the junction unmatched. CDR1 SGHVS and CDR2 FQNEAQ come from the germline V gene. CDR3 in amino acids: CASSFPGLGDREQYF. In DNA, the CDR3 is TGTGCCAGCAGCTTTCCGGGACTAGGGGATCGAGAGCAGTACTTC.

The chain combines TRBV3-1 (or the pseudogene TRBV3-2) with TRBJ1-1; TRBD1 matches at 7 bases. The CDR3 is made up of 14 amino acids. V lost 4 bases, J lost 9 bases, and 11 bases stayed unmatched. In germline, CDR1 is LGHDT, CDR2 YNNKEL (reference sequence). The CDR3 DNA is TGTGCCAGCAGCCCAACCGACGGGAGGGGGCAAGCTTTCTTT. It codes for CASSPTDGRGQAFF.

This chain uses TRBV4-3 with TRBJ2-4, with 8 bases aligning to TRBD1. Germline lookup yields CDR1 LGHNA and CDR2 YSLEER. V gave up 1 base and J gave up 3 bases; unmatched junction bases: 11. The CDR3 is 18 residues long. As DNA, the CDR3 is TGCGCCAGCAGCCAAGGGATCTCCGGGACAGGAGACAAAAACATTCAGTACTTC. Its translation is CASSQGISGTGDKNIQYF.

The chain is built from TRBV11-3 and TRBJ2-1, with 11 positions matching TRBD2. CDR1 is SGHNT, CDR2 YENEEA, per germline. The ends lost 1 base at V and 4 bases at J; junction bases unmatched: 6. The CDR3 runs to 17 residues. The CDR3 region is CASSLALLAGVYNEQFF. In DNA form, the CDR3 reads TGTGCCAGCAGCTTAGCTCTACTAGCGGGGGTATACAATGAGCAGTTCTTC.

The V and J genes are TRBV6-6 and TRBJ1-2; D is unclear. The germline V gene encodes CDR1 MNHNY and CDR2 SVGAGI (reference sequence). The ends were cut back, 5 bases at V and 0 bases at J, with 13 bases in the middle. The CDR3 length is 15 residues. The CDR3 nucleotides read TGTGCCAGCAGTCCCCCCGGCAGCTCTAACTATGGCTACACCTTC. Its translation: CASSPPGSSNYGYTF.

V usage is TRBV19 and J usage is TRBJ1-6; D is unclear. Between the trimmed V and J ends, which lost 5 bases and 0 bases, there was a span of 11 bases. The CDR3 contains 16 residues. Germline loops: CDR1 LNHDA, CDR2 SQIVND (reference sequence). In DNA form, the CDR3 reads TGTGCCAGTAGTCAAGCCCAGAGCTCCTATAATTCACCCCTCCACTTT. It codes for CASSQAQSSYNSPLHF.

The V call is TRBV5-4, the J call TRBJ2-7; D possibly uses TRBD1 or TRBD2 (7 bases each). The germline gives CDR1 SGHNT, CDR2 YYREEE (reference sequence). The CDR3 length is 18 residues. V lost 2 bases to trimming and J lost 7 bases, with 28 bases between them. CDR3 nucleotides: TGTGCCAGCAGCTTTAGGTTAAAGGGGGCGGGGGCGCGATCGGAGCAGTACTTC. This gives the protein CASSFRLKGAGARSEQYF.

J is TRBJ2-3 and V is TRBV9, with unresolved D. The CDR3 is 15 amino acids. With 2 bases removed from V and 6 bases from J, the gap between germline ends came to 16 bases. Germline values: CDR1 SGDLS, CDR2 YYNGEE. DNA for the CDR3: TGTGCCAGCAGCGTTAAGCACTTGCCTGGGGATACGCAGTATTTT. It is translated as CASSVKHLPGDTQYF.

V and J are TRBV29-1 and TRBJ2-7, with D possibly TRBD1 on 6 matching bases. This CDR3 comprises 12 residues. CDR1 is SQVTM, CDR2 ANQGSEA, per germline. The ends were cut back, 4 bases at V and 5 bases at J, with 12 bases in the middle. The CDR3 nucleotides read TGCAGCGTTGTGAGGGGGACGGACGAGCAGTACTTC. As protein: CSVVRGTDEQYF.

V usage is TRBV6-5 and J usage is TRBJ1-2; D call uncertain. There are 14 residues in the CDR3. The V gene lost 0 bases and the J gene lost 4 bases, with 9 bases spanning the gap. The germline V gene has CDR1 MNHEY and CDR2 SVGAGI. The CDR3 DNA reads TGTGCCAGCAGTTACTCTCCTGGATCCTATGGCTACACCTTC. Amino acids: CASSYSPGSYGYTF.

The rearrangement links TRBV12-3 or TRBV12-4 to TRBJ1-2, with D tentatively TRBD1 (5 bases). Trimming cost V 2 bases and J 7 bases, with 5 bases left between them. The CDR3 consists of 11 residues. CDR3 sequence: CASSLRGGYTF. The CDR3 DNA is TGTGCCAGCAGTTTAAGGGGTGGCTACACCTTC.

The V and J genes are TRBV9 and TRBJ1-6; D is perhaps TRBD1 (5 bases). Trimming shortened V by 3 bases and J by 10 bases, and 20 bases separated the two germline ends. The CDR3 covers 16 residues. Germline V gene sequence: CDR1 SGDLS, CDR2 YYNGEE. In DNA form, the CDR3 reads TGTGCCAGCAGCGCGGGGGGAGGCGCGCCCCTATCACCCCTCCACTTT. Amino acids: CASSAGGGAPLSPLHF.